This is a list of T cell receptor beta chains from one sample in a study of cytomegalovirus exposure and HLA in healthy donors. Produced via immunoSEQ multiplex PCR; TCRdb's table is partial and in-frame only. Counted here are some 110,000 clones, 60% to 85% occurring once; the ten biggest clones make up 6.5% to 9.5%. Sequenced sample: PBMCs. Receptors were obtained from a woman aged 40 to 50 in good health and CMV-seropositive. The CDR3 runs from the conserved cysteine through the conserved F or W. Fields, in order: V gene, J gene, CDR3 protein.

V gene: TRBV15; J gene: TRBJ2-3; CDR3 protein: CATSRDPLARRTDTQYF
V gene: TRBV15; J gene: TRBJ1-4; CDR3 protein: CATRDLDIPKLFF
V gene: TRBV19; J gene: TRBJ1-4; CDR3 protein: CASSKQGSEKLFF
V gene: TRBV5-1; J gene: TRBJ2-1; CDR3 protein: CASRAMGGPRVAGEGRLNEQFF
V gene: TRBV4-3; J gene: NA; CDR3 protein: CASSQDLFFSGGSSHEQYF
V gene: TRBV9; J gene: TRBJ2-3; CDR3 protein: CASSSGGTDTQYF
V gene: TRBV7-7; J gene: TRBJ2-2; CDR3 protein: CASSSSGTSYGELFF
V gene: TRBV5-1; J gene: TRBJ1-5; CDR3 protein: CASSPVGGTQPQHF
V gene: TRBV2; J gene: TRBJ2-4; CDR3 protein: CASSEQAVAKNIQYF
V gene: TRBV2; J gene: TRBJ1-1; CDR3 protein: CASSDRGGAAEAFF
V gene: TRBV7-9; J gene: TRBJ1-2; CDR3 protein: CASSLGTGVGGYTF
V gene: TRBV7-2; J gene: TRBJ2-1; CDR3 protein: CASSLDAGRNEQFF
V gene: TRBV5-1; J gene: TRBJ1-4; CDR3 protein: CASSRGQVNEKLFF
V gene: TRBV11-1; J gene: TRBJ2-7; CDR3 protein: CASSSPDRGVDEQYF
V gene: TRBV6-4; J gene: TRBJ1-6; CDR3 protein: CASRASTGPGGALHF
V gene: TRBV10-1; J gene: TRBJ1-1; CDR3 protein: CASSPGILAAFF
V gene: TRBV9; J gene: TRBJ1-3; CDR3 protein: CASSVMGSGNTIYF
V gene: TRBV5-5; J gene: TRBJ1-3; CDR3 protein: CASSFDRGYSGNTIYF
V gene: TRBV9; J gene: TRBJ2-2; CDR3 protein: CASSPRGETGELFF
V gene: TRBV11-2; J gene: TRBJ2-2; CDR3 protein: CASSNPPGTAYTGELFF
V gene: TRBV19; J gene: TRBJ2-3; CDR3 protein: CASRPRTGTDTQYF
V gene: TRBV29-1; J gene: TRBJ2-3; CDR3 protein: CSVVSSSTDTQYF
V gene: TRBV7-6; J gene: TRBJ2-3; CDR3 protein: CASSFPLAATDTQYF
V gene: TRBV11-3; J gene: TRBJ2-1; CDR3 protein: CASSHWGRATSGYNEQFF
V gene: TRBV2; J gene: TRBJ2-7; CDR3 protein: CASSEAWDRGRVEQYF
V gene: TRBV5-1; J gene: TRBJ2-2; CDR3 protein: CASSLQGPGELFF
V gene: TRBV4-3; J gene: TRBJ1-6; CDR3 protein: CASSQDRQGRSPLHF
V gene: TRBV27; J gene: TRBJ1-2; CDR3 protein: CASGGGRGGFPRAGYTF
V gene: TRBV11-3; J gene: TRBJ2-1; CDR3 protein: CASSPDRSSYNEQFF
V gene: TRBV5-8; J gene: TRBJ2-1; CDR3 protein: CATGGFDEQFF
V gene: TRBV2; J gene: TRBJ2-7; CDR3 protein: CASSEAGRYEQYF
V gene: TRBV18; J gene: TRBJ2-7; CDR3 protein: CASSPGGLYEQYF
V gene: TRBV7-9; J gene: TRBJ1-2; CDR3 protein: CSSSLPGYGYTF
V gene: TRBV5-6; J gene: TRBJ1-5; CDR3 protein: CASSKGSNQPQHF
V gene: TRBV5-6; J gene: TRBJ1-2; CDR3 protein: CASSLWQGTGYTF
V gene: TRBV11-2; J gene: TRBJ2-7; CDR3 protein: CASSQGTSGSYEQYF
V gene: TRBV2; J gene: TRBJ1-2; CDR3 protein: CASSTGTRVYGYTF
V gene: TRBV29-1; J gene: TRBJ1-5; CDR3 protein: CSVGDRGQPQHF
V gene: TRBV15; J gene: TRBJ1-4; CDR3 protein: CATSRDVAGRNNEKLFF
V gene: TRBV4-3; J gene: TRBJ2-5; CDR3 protein: CASSQDGGTGGETQYF
V gene: TRBV19; J gene: TRBJ2-3; CDR3 protein: CASSQGTSGDTQYF
V gene: TRBV7-9; J gene: TRBJ1-1; CDR3 protein: CASSLGSGTEVFF
V gene: TRBV5-4; J gene: TRBJ2-2; CDR3 protein: CASSLWGQGGWTGELFF
V gene: TRBV7-9; J gene: TRBJ2-7; CDR3 protein: CASSKEPGLPGDDEQYF
V gene: TRBV6-5; J gene: TRBJ1-6; CDR3 protein: CASSYGGVDSPLHF